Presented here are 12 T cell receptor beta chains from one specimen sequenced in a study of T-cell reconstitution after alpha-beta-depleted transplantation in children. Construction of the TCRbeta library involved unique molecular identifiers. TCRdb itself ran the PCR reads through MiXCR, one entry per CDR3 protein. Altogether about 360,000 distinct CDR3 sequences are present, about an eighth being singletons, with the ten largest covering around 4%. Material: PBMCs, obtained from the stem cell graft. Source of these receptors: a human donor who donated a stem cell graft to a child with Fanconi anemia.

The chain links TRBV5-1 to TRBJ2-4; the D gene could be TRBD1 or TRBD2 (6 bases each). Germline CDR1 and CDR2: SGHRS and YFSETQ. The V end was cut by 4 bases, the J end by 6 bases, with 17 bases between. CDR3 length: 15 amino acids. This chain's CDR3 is CASSPWGASGNIQYF. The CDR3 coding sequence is TGCGCCAGCAGCCCTTGGGGGGCCTCCGGAAACATTCAGTACTTC.

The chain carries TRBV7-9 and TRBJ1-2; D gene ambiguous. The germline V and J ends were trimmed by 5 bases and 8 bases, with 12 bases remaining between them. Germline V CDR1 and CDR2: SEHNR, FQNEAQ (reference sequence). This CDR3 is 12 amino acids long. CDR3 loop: CASSPETGGYTF. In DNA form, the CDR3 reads TGTGCCAGCAGCCCGGAGACGGGGGGCTACACCTTC.

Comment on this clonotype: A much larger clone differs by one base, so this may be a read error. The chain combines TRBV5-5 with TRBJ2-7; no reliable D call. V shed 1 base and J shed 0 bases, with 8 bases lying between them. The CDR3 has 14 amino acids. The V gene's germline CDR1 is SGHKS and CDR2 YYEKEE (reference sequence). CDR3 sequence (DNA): TGTGCCAGCAGCTTGAGAGCTAGCTCCTACGAGCAGTACTTC. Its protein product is CASSLRASSYEQYF.

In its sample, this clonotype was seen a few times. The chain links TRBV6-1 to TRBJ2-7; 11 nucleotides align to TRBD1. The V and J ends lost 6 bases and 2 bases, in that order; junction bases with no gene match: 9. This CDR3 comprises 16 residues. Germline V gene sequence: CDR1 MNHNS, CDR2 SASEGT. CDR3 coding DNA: TGTGCCAGCAGGCTCGGAGGGACAGGGGGAACCTACGAGCAGTACTTC. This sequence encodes CASRLGGTGGTYEQYF.

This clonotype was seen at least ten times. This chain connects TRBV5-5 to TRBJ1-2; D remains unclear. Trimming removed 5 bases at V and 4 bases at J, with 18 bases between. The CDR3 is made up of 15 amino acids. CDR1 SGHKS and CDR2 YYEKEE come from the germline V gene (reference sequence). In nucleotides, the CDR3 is TGTGCCAGCAGATATGCCTCGGATGGTAGCTATGGCTACACCTTC. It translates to CASRYASDGSYGYTF.

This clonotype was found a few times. This chain's CDR3 is CASSLEIRGAGYNSPLHF. The CDR3 nucleotides read TGTGCCAGCAGCTTAGAGATACGTGGTGCAGGGTATAATTCACCCCTCCACTTT. This chain links TRBV11-2 with TRBJ1-6; D perhaps matches TRBD1 (5 bases). From germline, CDR1 is SGHAT and CDR2 FQNNGV. This CDR3 spans 18 amino acids. V dropped 0 bases and J dropped 4 bases, with 16 bases sitting between them.

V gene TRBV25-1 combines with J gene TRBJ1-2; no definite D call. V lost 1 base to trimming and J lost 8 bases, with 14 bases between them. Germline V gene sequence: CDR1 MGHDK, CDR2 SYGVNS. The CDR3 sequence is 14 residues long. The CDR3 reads CASSELDYVEGYTF. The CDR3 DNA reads TGTGCCAGCAGTGAATTGGACTATGTAGAAGGCTACACCTTC.

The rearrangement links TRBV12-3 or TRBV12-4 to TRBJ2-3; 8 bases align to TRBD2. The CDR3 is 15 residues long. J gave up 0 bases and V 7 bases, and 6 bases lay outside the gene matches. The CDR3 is CASTRLARSTDTQYF. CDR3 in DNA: TGTGCCAGCACTCGACTAGCGAGAAGCACAGATACGCAGTATTTT.

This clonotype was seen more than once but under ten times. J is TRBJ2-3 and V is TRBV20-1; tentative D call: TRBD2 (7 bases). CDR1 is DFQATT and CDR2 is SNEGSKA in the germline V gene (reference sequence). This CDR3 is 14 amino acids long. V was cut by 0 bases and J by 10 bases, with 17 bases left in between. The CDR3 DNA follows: TGCAGTGCTAGAGATAAGGGGGGGTCATTTTCGCAGTATTTT. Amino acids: CSARDKGGSFSQYF.

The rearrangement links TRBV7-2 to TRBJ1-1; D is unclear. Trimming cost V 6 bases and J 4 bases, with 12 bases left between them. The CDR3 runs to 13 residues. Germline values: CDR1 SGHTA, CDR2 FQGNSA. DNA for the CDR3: TGTGCCAGCAGTTCCAGGATGAGCACTGAAGCTTTCTTT. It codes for CASSSRMSTEAFF.

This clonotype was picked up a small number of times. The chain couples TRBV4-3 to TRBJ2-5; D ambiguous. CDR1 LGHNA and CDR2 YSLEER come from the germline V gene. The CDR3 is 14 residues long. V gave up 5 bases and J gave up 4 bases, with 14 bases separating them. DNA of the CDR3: TGCGCCAGCAGCTCCACCACCGGATCAGAGACCCAGTACTTC. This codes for CASSSTTGSETQYF.

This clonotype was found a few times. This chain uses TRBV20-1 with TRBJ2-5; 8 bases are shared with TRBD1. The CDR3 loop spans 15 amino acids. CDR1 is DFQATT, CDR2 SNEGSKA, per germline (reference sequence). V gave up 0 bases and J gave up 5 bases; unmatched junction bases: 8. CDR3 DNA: TGCAGTGCTAGAGATGTGGCAGGGGGCAGGGAGACCCAGTACTTC. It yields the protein CSARDVAGGRETQYF.